This T cell receptor beta chain was identified in a study of blood T cell repertoires in COVID-19. Study-wide background: PBMCs, B-cell-depleted T cells, or T cells provided the cDNA or gDNA that made up the material.

Original processing methods: Estimation of nucleated cell counts relied on the amplification of reference gene primers. Some clones are missing from TCRdb's copy, which holds only in-frame ones; the method was immunoSEQ multiplex PCR. V and J calls and clone size are those listed in that table; D and trimming were worked out from the DNA. The sample records 45,000 to 65,000 clones, approximately 89% being singletons. Between the trimmed V and J ends, which lost 2 bases and 1 base, there was a span of 5 bases. This CDR3 is 13 amino acids long. The germline V gene has CDR1 MNHNS and CDR2 SASEGT. The sequencing input was peripheral blood. The source of this sequence is a man aged 80 or over with active or convalescent COVID-19. This chain links TRBV6-1 with TRBJ1-1; D unclear. The CDR3 sequence: CASSELSNTEAFF. CDR3 coding DNA: TGTGCCAGCAGTGAACTCTCGAACACTGAAGCTTTCTTT.